This is a list of T cell receptor beta chains from one sample in a study of cytomegalovirus exposure and HLA in healthy donors. TCRdb's copy holds only in-frame clones and misses some; the assay was immunoSEQ multiplex PCR. The data hold roughly 58,000 clones, with around 83% observed a single time. Sequenced sample: PBMCs. The receptors here all came from a human donor in good health. Both conserved end residues are part of each CDR3. The D gene is left open where the match is weak.

d_gene: .
v_gene: TRBV10-3
CDR3aa: CAISERGSGAGYTF

d_gene: TRBD2
v_gene: TRBV7-8
CDR3aa: CASSSRTSGSSYEQYF

d_gene: .
v_gene: TRBV10-3
CDR3aa: CAISEAAGGPFRANYGYTF

d_gene: .
v_gene: TRBV4-3
CDR3aa: CASSQDLWVQNIDGYTF

d_gene: TRBD2
v_gene: TRBV10-2
CDR3aa: CASSEGSGGPWDEQFF

d_gene: .
v_gene: TRBV6-6
CDR3aa: CASEGVLGRGETQYF

d_gene: .
v_gene: TRBV27
CDR3aa: CASSFSGFEKLFF

d_gene: .
v_gene: TRBV6-1
CDR3aa: CASSEHSHNEQFF

d_gene: .
v_gene: TRBV27
CDR3aa: CASSLSWGDYEQYF

d_gene: TRBD2
v_gene: TRBV29-1
CDR3aa: CSVGLAGFGNEQFF

d_gene: TRBD2
v_gene: TRBV19
CDR3aa: CASRGHGLAGSYEQYF

d_gene: .
v_gene: TRBV29-1
CDR3aa: CSSEEDEKLFF

d_gene: TRBD1
v_gene: TRBV7-2
CDR3aa: CASSLQQGAYTIYF

d_gene: .
v_gene: TRBV7-6
CDR3aa: CASSNSRGFDYGYTF

d_gene: .
v_gene: TRBV4-3
CDR3aa: CASSSRRDLTNTGELFF

d_gene: .
v_gene: TRBV25-1
CDR3aa: CASSAGVLNEQFF

d_gene: .
v_gene: TRBV7-9
CDR3aa: CASSKAGGERNYGYTF

d_gene: TRBD1
v_gene: TRBV10-3
CDR3aa: CALGTGVNSPLHF

d_gene: TRBD1
v_gene: TRBV6-1
CDR3aa: CASSIGQDYYGYTF

d_gene: TRBD2
v_gene: TRBV30
CDR3aa: CAWSVSGGRETQYF

d_gene: .
v_gene: TRBV29-1
CDR3aa: CSVEIRVSGYEQYF

d_gene: TRBD2
v_gene: TRBV27
CDR3aa: CASTHWTSLKSSYNEQFF

d_gene: .
v_gene: TRBV15
CDR3aa: CATSLYYTGELFF

d_gene: .
v_gene: TRBV20-1
CDR3aa: CSARSGLEQFF

d_gene: .
v_gene: TRBV4-3
CDR3aa: CASSLGGNRAYEQYF

d_gene: .
v_gene: TRBV29-1
CDR3aa: CSVERRGGDTEAFF

d_gene: TRBD1
v_gene: TRBV19
CDR3aa: CASSMLRDRFQPQHF

d_gene: .
v_gene: TRBV7-9
CDR3aa: CSSSLETTAYEQYF

d_gene: .
v_gene: TRBV7-8
CDR3aa: CASSLSGELGYTF

d_gene: .
v_gene: TRBV30
CDR3aa: CAWSEGIYGYTF

d_gene: TRBD2
v_gene: TRBV19
CDR3aa: CASSDRLAGGIGSYNEQFF

d_gene: .
v_gene: TRBV4-3
CDR3aa: CASSQESAAAGDIADNEQFF

d_gene: TRBD2
v_gene: TRBV6-1
CDR3aa: CASSDGLAGLAGHNEQFF

d_gene: TRBD2
v_gene: TRBV9
CDR3aa: CASSVGAGADTQYF

d_gene: .
v_gene: TRBV4-2
CDR3aa: CASSPRPMTEAYEQYF

d_gene: .
v_gene: TRBV27
CDR3aa: CASSFYRNTGELFF

d_gene: .
v_gene: TRBV30
CDR3aa: CAWSVEQETQYF

d_gene: .
v_gene: TRBV4-3
CDR3aa: CASSQGAGSEYEQYF

d_gene: TRBD1
v_gene: TRBV6-1
CDR3aa: CASGGQGLNQPQHF

d_gene: .
v_gene: TRBV9
CDR3aa: CASSVSSGTRGEKLFF

d_gene: TRBD2
v_gene: TRBV2
CDR3aa: CASKGLAGGTGELFF

d_gene: TRBD1
v_gene: TRBV4-3
CDR3aa: CASSQVEGARTGELFF

d_gene: TRBD2
v_gene: TRBV10-1
CDR3aa: CASSEAGRAYEQYF

d_gene: .
v_gene: TRBV7-9
CDR3aa: CASRRISFYYGYTF

d_gene: TRBD2
v_gene: TRBV18
CDR3aa: CASSPGTSGVPDTQYF

d_gene: .
v_gene: TRBV6-4
CDR3aa: CASSRDRDTEAFF

d_gene: .
v_gene: TRBV28
CDR3aa: CASSLLPSATSTDTQYF

d_gene: .
v_gene: TRBV7-9
CDR3aa: CASSSGRGSYNSPLHF

d_gene: TRBD2
v_gene: TRBV5-1
CDR3aa: CASKTLAATDTQYF

d_gene: TRBD2
v_gene: TRBV5-1
CDR3aa: CASSLFLAADNEQFF